This T cell receptor (beta chain) was sequenced during a study of tumor-infiltrating lymphocytes in localized non-small cell lung cancer. General observations from the study: Immunotypes IM1 and IM2 had similar TCR-derived T-cell fractions. Only some patients had TCR sequencing, depending on available tissue.

Profiled with immunoSEQ multiplex PCR; TCRdb holds only in-frame clones, not every one. This sample has approximately 4,000 clones; 66% occur once, and the top ten carry 14% to 15%. Notes on this clone: Its target is not known.

The sample comprised uninvolved lung tissue not adjacent to the tumor. The TCR originated in a human donor with non-small cell lung cancer.

CDR3 region: CASSLNAGNTIYF. The CDR3 DNA reads as TGTGCCAGCAGTTTAAACGCCGGAAACACCATATATTTT. The V and J genes are TRBV28 and TRBJ1-3; D gene ambiguous. CDR1 is MDHEN and CDR2 is SYDVKM in the germline V gene. The CDR3 is 13 residues long. Between the trimmed V and J ends, which lost 2 bases and 4 bases, there was a span of 6 bases.